These T cell receptor beta chains were read from a single sample in a study of blood T cell repertoires in COVID-19. Sequencing was performed with immunoSEQ multiplex PCR; in TCRdb, only in-frame clones are kept and a portion is missing. The sample shows more than 90,000 clones, roughly 80% of them seen only once. Sequencing used peripheral blood. The receptors were gathered from an elderly man with acute or convalescent COVID-19. CDR3s include the opening cysteine and the closing phenylalanine or tryptophan. The D gene is left open where the match is weak. Expanded clones are given a class, and other clones once, few, many or no size at all.

TRBV28	TRBD2	TRBJ2-7	.	CASSRFGLGLAGGSYEQYF	TGTGCCAGCAGTCGATTCGGCCTGGGACTAGCGGGAGGTTCTTACGAGCAGTACTTC
TRBV28	TRBD1	TRBJ1-2	.	CASRGQGLTGYTF	TGTGCCAGCAGGGGACAGGGTCTAACTGGCTACACCTTC
TRBV28	.	TRBJ1-6	.	CASSLYGGRNNSPLHF	TGTGCCAGCAGTTTATACGGGGGACGGAATAATTCACCCCTCCACTTT
TRBV28	TRBD1	TRBJ1-5	.	CASSTTGQVFNQPQHF	TGTGCCAGCAGTACGACGGGACAGGTTTTCAATCAGCCCCAGCATTTT
TRBV3-1/TRBV3-2	TRBD2	TRBJ2-2	.	CASSQVSGRDTGELFF	TGTGCCAGCAGCCAGGTTAGCGGGAGGGACACCGGGGAGCTGTTTTTT
TRBV5-1	.	TRBJ1-5	.	CASSLGNGRQPQHF	TGCGCCAGCAGCTTGGGTAATGGCCGTCAGCCCCAGCATTTT
TRBV6-5	.	TRBJ2-1	.	CASSYPEVNGVNEQFF	TGTGCCAGCAGTTACCCCGAGGTTAACGGGGTCAATGAGCAGTTCTTC
TRBV3-1/TRBV3-2	TRBD2	TRBJ2-1	.	CASSPTSGGNNEQFF	TGTGCCAGCAGCCCTACTAGCGGGGGTAACAATGAGCAGTTCTTC
TRBV7-8	TRBD1	TRBJ1-6	.	CASSFGQGNSPLHF	TGTGCCAGCAGCTTCGGACAGGGGAATTCACCCCTCCACTTT
TRBV28	.	TRBJ1-2	few	CASSPPGLSNNYGYTF	TGTGCCAGCAGTCCCCCGGGACTCTCAAATAACTATGGCTACACCTTC
TRBV25-1	.	TRBJ2-2	.	CARDTGELFF	TGTGCCCGGGACACCGGGGAGCTGTTTTTT
TRBV2	.	TRBJ2-7	.	CASTLAAYEQYF	TGTGCCAGCACACTAGCAGCCTACGAGCAGTACTTC
TRBV29-1	.	TRBJ2-3	.	CSVTDSYTDTQYF	TGCAGCGTTACGGACAGCTACACAGATACGCAGTATTTT
TRBV9	.	TRBJ1-5	.	CASNNGGNQPQHF	TGTGCCAGCAACAACGGGGGTAACCAGCCCCAGCATTTT
TRBV7-2	TRBD2	TRBJ2-7	.	CASSLVSSGGNEQYF	TGTGCCAGCAGCTTAGTGTCGAGCGGGGGTAACGAGCAGTACTTC
TRBV9	.	TRBJ2-1	.	CASSSRLLDEQFF	TGTGCCAGCAGCTCACGACTCCTGGATGAGCAGTTCTTC
TRBV28	.	TRBJ2-5	.	CASSLSGPTQETQYF	TGTGCCAGCAGCCTCAGTGGGCCAACCCAAGAGACCCAGTACTTC
TRBV6-2/TRBV6-3	TRBD2	TRBJ2-1	.	CASSYGGAGGLVNEQFF	TGTGCCAGCAGTTACGGGGGAGCGGGGGGGCTAGTTAATGAGCAGTTCTTC
TRBV4-3	.	TRBJ2-3	.	CASSQDRMRGTDTQYF	TGCGCCAGCAGCCAAGATCGGATGCGGGGCACAGATACGCAGTATTTT
TRBV7-2	TRBD2	TRBJ2-7	.	CASSLIGAGGGEQYF	TGTGCCAGCAGCCTCATAGGGGCGGGGGGCGGCGAGCAGTACTTC
TRBV5-8	TRBD1	TRBJ1-5	once	CASSPGQTSNQPQHF	TGTGCCAGCAGCCCGGGACAGACGAGCAATCAGCCCCAGCATTTT
TRBV6-5	TRBD2	TRBJ2-7	.	CASSYREGSYEQYF	TGTGCCAGCAGTTATAGGGAGGGATCCTACGAGCAGTACTTC
TRBV7-7	TRBD2	TRBJ2-5	few	CASSPRGGYETQYF	TGTGCTAGCAGCCCACGGGGGGGCTACGAGACCCAGTACTTC
TRBV10-2	.	TRBJ1-4	once	CASSEEGKLFF	TGCGCCAGCAGTGAGGAGGGAAAACTGTTTTTT